This TCR beta chain was observed in a study of T cells in Graves' hyperthyroidism and ophthalmopathy. Study conclusions and caveats: Blood held most thyroid clonotypes expanded above 0.001 frequency.

Lactation, pregnancy, other autoimmune disease or uncontrolled infection excluded patients. Fresh peripheral blood, 8 to 10 ml of it, supplied the PBMCs. Researchers amplified the TCR beta CDR3 regions from RNA transcripts. First-round RT-PCR targeting the TCR CDR3 was performed with the HTBI primer set. MiXCR was run by TCRdb on the multiplex PCR reads, yielding one entry per CDR3 protein. Of about 380,000 distinct CDR3 sequences detected, roughly 18% appear once; the ten largest clones hold over 35%. The table lists this clonotype with a few counts. The antigen is undetermined. A much larger clone sits a single nucleotide away, making a read error possible. CDR1 is DFQATT, CDR2 SNEGSKA, per germline (reference sequence). The CDR3 is 14 amino acids.

The clonotype originates from a man aged 18 to 29 with Graves' ophthalmopathy. Sample: blood. This chain uses TRBV20-1 with TRBJ1-1; the match to TRBD1 covers 7 bases. The CDR3 protein is CSAPRQGRNTEALF. The DNA for the CDR3 is TGCAGTGCCCCAAGACAGGGTCGTAACACTGAAGCTCTCTTT.